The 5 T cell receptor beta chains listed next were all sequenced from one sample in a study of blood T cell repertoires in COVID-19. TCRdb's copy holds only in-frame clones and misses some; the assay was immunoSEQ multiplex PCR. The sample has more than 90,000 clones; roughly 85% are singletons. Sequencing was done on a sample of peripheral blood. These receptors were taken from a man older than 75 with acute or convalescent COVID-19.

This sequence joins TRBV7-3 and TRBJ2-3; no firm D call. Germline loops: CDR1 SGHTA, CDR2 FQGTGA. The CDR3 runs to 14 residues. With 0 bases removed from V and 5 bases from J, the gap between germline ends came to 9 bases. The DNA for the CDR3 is TGTGCCAGCAGCTTAACCCCCTCTCGAGATACGCAGTATTTT. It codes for CASSLTPSRDTQYF.

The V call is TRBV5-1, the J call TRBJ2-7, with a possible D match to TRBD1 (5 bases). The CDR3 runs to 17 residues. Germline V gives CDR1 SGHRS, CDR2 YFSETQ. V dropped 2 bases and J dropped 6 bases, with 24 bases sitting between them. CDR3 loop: CASSFQTPGFPGGEQYF. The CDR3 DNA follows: TGCGCCAGCAGCTTTCAAACTCCAGGGTTTCCTGGTGGCGAGCAGTACTTC.

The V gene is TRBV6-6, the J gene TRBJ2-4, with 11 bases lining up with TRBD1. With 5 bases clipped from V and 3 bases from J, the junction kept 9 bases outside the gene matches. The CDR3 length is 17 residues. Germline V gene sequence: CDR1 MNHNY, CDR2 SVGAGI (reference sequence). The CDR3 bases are TGTGCCAGCAGTCGTCCGGGACAGGGGGTAGGCAAAAACATTCAGTACTTC. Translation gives CASSRPGQGVGKNIQYF.

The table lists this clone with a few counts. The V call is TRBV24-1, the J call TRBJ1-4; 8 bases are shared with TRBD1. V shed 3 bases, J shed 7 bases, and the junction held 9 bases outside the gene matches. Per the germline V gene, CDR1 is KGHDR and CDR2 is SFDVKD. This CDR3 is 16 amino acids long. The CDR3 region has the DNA TGTGCCACCAGTGATCCCTCGCAGGGGGCGGTTGAAAAACTGTTTTTT. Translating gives CATSDPSQGAVEKLFF.

The CDR3 nucleotides read TGCGCCAGCAGTGGAGACAGCTATGGCTACACCTTC. Encoded protein: CASSGDSYGYTF. The rearrangement joins TRBV10-1 to TRBJ1-2, with D possibly matching TRBD1 (5 bases). In germline, CDR1 is WNHNN, CDR2 SYGVQD (reference sequence). The CDR3 covers 12 residues. Trimming took off 4 bases at V and 4 bases at J, with 7 bases between the two ends.